These 17 T cell receptor beta chains were all obtained from the same sample, sequenced in a study of shared clonotypes between healthy human individuals. Profiled with immunoSEQ multiplex PCR; TCRdb holds only in-frame clones, not every one. This sample yields about 2.1 million clones, of which 93% are seen a single time; less than 2% belongs to the top ten. The naive CD8 population came from CD45RO-negative cells selected for CCR7, without terminally differentiated effector memory CD45RA+ cells. The specimen sequenced was naive CD8+ T cells from PBMCs. Every receptor here comes from a man between 18 and 35 years old in good health. Some clones in this sample may be carry-over from other donors' samples.

The chain employs TRBV27 and TRBJ2-7; unclear D gene. Germline V gives CDR1 MNHEY, CDR2 SMNVEV (reference sequence). Trimming pared 8 bases from V and 0 bases from J, leaving 11 bases between. The CDR3 is 13 residues long. The CDR3 sequence: CASRWGFSYEQYF. The CDR3 nucleotides are TGTGCCAGCCGCTGGGGATTCTCCTACGAGCAGTACTTC.

The rearrangement uses TRBV27 and TRBJ2-7, with TRBD1 matching 10 bases. The CDR3 loop spans 13 amino acids. Looked up from germline, CDR1 is MNHEY and CDR2 is SMNVEV (reference sequence). With V trimmed by 6 bases and J by 9 bases, 8 bases remained unmatched. CDR3 loop: CASSRQGATRQYF. The CDR3 DNA reads TGTGCCAGCAGCCGACAGGGGGCAACTCGGCAGTACTTC.

The chain is built from TRBV21-1 and TRBJ2-1; TRBD1, the table's D call, lacks a check against the DNA. TRBV21-1 represents a pseudogene. This CDR3 has 15 residues. CDR3 coding DNA: TGTGCCAGCAGCAAAAACGGGGACAGATACAATGAGCAGTTCTTC. Protein: CASSKNGDRYNEQFF.

The gene calls are TRBV6-5 and TRBJ2-3, with 9 bases that match TRBD1. Germline CDR1 is MNHEY and CDR2 is SVGAGI. V was pared by 5 bases and J by 4 bases, with 1 base of the junction left unmatched. This CDR3 is built from 13 residues. The CDR3 DNA reads as TGTGCCAGCAGTAGACAGGGGGCAGATACGCAGTATTTT. Amino acids: CASSRQGADTQYF.

The chain has TRBV6-1 and TRBJ1-5; D is ambiguous. Per germline, CDR1 MNHNS and CDR2 SASEGT. CDR3 size: 14 residues. With 1 base removed from V and 2 bases from J, the gap between germline ends came to 6 bases. The CDR3 DNA is TGTGCCAGCAGTGAAGTCGCAGGCAATCAGCCCCAGCATTTT. Translation: CASSEVAGNQPQHF.

This rearrangement joins TRBV28 to TRBJ2-3; D ambiguous. Trimming took 6 bases from V and 1 from J, leaving 8 bases between them. From germline, CDR1 is MDHEN and CDR2 SYDVKM. This CDR3 region has 13 residues. CDR3 protein: CASSRFRTDTQYF. In DNA form, the CDR3 reads TGTGCCAGCAGCCGCTTTCGCACAGATACGCAGTATTTT. Supplemented by reference TRBV28 and TRBJ2-3, the full variable domain reads DVKVTQSSRYLVKRTGEKVFLECVQDMDHENMFWYRQDPGLGLRLIYFSYDVKMKEKGDIPEGYSVSREKKERFSLILESASTNQTSMYLCASSRFRTDTQYFGPGTRLTVL.

V gene TRBV5-1 combines with J gene TRBJ1-2; D not resolved. V dropped 0 bases and J dropped 8 bases, with 20 bases sitting between them. This CDR3 spans 16 amino acids. Germline V gene sequence: CDR1 SGHRS, CDR2 YFSETQ. Here the CDR3 DNA reads TGCGCCAGCAGCTTGGCTTTGTGGGGATCCGATCGAGGCTACACCTTC. The encoded protein is CASSLALWGSDRGYTF. The complete variable domain, with remaining parts taken from reference TRBV5-1 and TRBJ1-2, reads KAGVTQTPRYLIKTRGQQVTLSCSPISGHRSVSWYQQTPGQGLQFLFEYFSETQRNKGNFPGRFSGRQFSNSRSEMNVSTLELGDSALYLCASSLALWGSDRGYTFGSGTRLTVV.

This sequence joins TRBV6-1 and TRBJ2-1; TRBD2 matches at 7 bases. The V gene end was trimmed by 8 bases and the J gene end by 6 bases; junction bases not matched to a gene: 10. The CDR3 consists of 14 residues. CDR1 MNHNS and CDR2 SASEGT come from the germline V gene. CDR3 sequence reads: CASAPAGVANEQFF. DNA of the CDR3: TGTGCCAGCGCCCCTGCGGGAGTGGCCAATGAGCAGTTCTTC.

The chain couples TRBV27 to TRBJ2-1; 7 bases match TRBD1. Germline V gene lookup returns CDR1 MNHEY and CDR2 SMNVEV (reference sequence). This CDR3 has 15 residues. V lost 2 bases to trimming and J lost 1 base; unmatched junction nucleotides: 2. The DNA for the CDR3 is TGTGCCAGCAGTTTAGGACAGGAGTCCTACAATGAGCAGTTCTTC. Its protein product is CASSLGQESYNEQFF.

This chain joins TRBV29-1 and TRBJ1-1; D ambiguous. This CDR3 spans 13 amino acids. V lost 2 bases and J lost 1, with 8 bases in between. Germline CDR1 is SQVTM and CDR2 is ANQGSEA. The CDR3 spells CSVESGRNTEAFF. The CDR3 DNA reads as TGCAGCGTTGAATCCGGGAGGAACACTGAAGCTTTCTTT.

The chain recombines TRBV9 with TRBJ1-3; D call uncertain. Trimming pared 4 bases from V and 4 bases from J, leaving 12 bases between. This CDR3 is built from 14 residues. Germline assignment: CDR1 SGDLS and CDR2 YYNGEE. The CDR3 loop is CASSPPGSGNTIYF. The CDR3 DNA is TGTGCCAGCAGCCCACCAGGATCGGGAAACACCATATATTTT.

V and J are TRBV2 and TRBJ2-7, with unresolved D. Deletions cut 4 bases from V and 5 bases from J, with 9 bases between. Germline V gives CDR1 SNHLY, CDR2 FYNNEI. The CDR3 length is 12 residues. The CDR3 loop reads CASSGPRDEQYF. Written as DNA, the CDR3 is TGTGCCAGCAGTGGGCCCCGAGACGAGCAGTACTTC.

This chain links TRBV19 with TRBJ2-7; no reliable D call. V gave up 10 bases and J gave up 5 bases, with 21 bases separating them. CDR1 LNHDA and CDR2 SQIVND come from the germline V gene (reference sequence). CDR3 size: 14 residues. CDR3 bases: TGTGCCACCATCCCTCGGGTGGGATTACACGAGCAGTACTTC. It yields the protein CATIPRVGLHEQYF. The whole variable domain, remainder taken from reference TRBV19 and TRBJ2-7, is DGGITQSPKYLFRKEGQNVTLSCEQNLNHDAMYWYRQDPGQGLRLIYYSQIVNDFQKGDIAEGYSVSREKKESFPLTVTSAQKNPTAFYLCATIPRVGLHEQYFGPGTRLTVT.

This chain connects TRBV28 to TRBJ2-1; TRBD2 agrees at 7 bases. This CDR3 is 16 amino acids long. V trimming: 3 bases; J trimming: 2 bases; junction bases outside the gene matches: 7. Germline V gene sequence: CDR1 MDHEN, CDR2 SYDVKM. The CDR3: CASSFGRETPYNEQFF. CDR3 nucleotides: TGTGCCAGCAGTTTTGGGAGGGAGACGCCCTACAATGAGCAGTTCTTC.

Regarding this clone: The sample holds other DNA sequences that translate to the same CDR3. This chain uses TRBV5-1 with TRBJ2-7, with 8 bases that match TRBD2. This CDR3 spans 13 amino acids. V was clipped by 0 bases and J by 5 bases; unmatched bases: 1. Germline lookup yields CDR1 SGHRS and CDR2 YFSETQ. The CDR3 DNA sequence: TGCGCCAGCAGCTTGGCCGGGAGGGACGAGCAGTACTTC. Protein sequence: CASSLAGRDEQYF.

V gene TRBV25-1 combines with J gene TRBJ2-4; D is unclear. CDR3 length: 14 amino acids. Trimming shortened V by 8 bases and J by 0 bases, and 11 bases separated the two germline ends. The germline V gene encodes CDR1 MGHDK and CDR2 SYGVNS. The DNA for the CDR3 is TGTGCCAGCGGCGGTGCAACAGCCAAAAACATTCAGTACTTC. It codes for CASGGATAKNIQYF.

The chain uses TRBV18 and TRBJ2-7; maybe TRBD2 (6 bases). The germline V and J ends were trimmed by 1 base and 2 bases, with 15 bases remaining between them. This CDR3 has 16 amino acids. Per germline, CDR1 KGHSH and CDR2 LQKENI. The CDR3 sequence is CASSPQSGTRTYEQYF. CDR3 nucleotide sequence: TGTGCCAGCTCACCACAATCCGGGACTCGAACCTACGAGCAGTACTTC.